This TCR beta chain was captured in a study of T cell responses to AZD1222 COVID-19 vaccine. Study-wide context: Samples with a second dose at about 4 or about 12 weeks were pooled together. Regarding the study as a whole: Donors were chiefly white British, with a greater number of females, and clonal diversity was perhaps underestimated. CD4 TCRs covered the whole spike, strongest at regions 160-218 and 743-854.

The table came from immunoSEQ multiplex PCR; TCRdb's copy has only in-frame clones and leaves some out. The top ten hold roughly 4.7% of the sample, which has about 150,000 clones, roughly nine tenths seen once. Remarks on this clone: The antigen remains unidentified.

The V end lost 0 bases, the J end lost 7 bases, and 12 bases lay between the germline ends. Germline loops: CDR1 MNHEY, CDR2 SVGAGI. CDR3 length: 15 residues. Sequencing used peripheral blood, obtained on day 0 of AZD1222 vaccination. The sequence derives from an adult in good health. The J gene is TRBJ2-2, the V gene TRBV6-5, with D possibly matching TRBD2 (5 bases). The CDR3 nucleotides read TGTGCCAGCAGTTACTCTGGAACTAGGAGCGGGGAGCTGTTTTTT. Translating gives CASSYSGTRSGELFF.